This is a list of T cell receptor beta chains from one sample in a study of shared clonotypes between healthy human individuals. Here immunoSEQ multiplex PCR was the method, and the copy in TCRdb shows in-frame clones only, minus some. The data show around 610,000 clones, with around 96% seen just once and more than 0.085% held by the top ten. Material: naive CD8+ T cells sorted from blood. These receptors were taken from a woman in her twenties or thirties in good health. Each CDR3 is given with its conserved first and last residue. Fields, in order: D gene, J gene, clone size, V gene, CDR3 DNA, CDR3 protein. The D gene is left open where the match is weak. Clone size is stated in some rows and not others, as once, few, many or a class when expanded.

NA	TRBJ2-1	NA	TRBV27	TGTGCCAGCACCCTCGGCCGGGGGAATGAGCAGTTCTTC	CASTLGRGNEQFF
NA	TRBJ2-3	NA	TRBV4-1	TGCGCCAGCAGCCAGGCCGGACAATCATTCTTGGAGAATACGCAGTATTTT	CASSQAGQSFLENTQYF
NA	TRBJ2-7	NA	TRBV7-8	TGTGCCAGCAGCTTATCAATAATAGGGGGAACTACGATCGAGCAGTACTTC	CASSLSIIGGTTIEQYF
TRBD1	TRBJ2-7	NA	TRBV4-1	TGCGCCAGCAGCCCTGGACAGGGGGAATACGAGCAGTACTTC	CASSPGQGEYEQYF
NA	TRBJ2-7	NA	TRBV28	TGTGCCAGCAGTTTACTGCGGGGAGGCTCCGAGCAGTACTTC	CASSLLRGGSEQYF
NA	TRBJ1-6	NA	TRBV25-1	TGTGCCAGCAGTGCGGGGCGGTCACCCCTCCACTTT	CASSAGRSPLHF
TRBD1	TRBJ2-7	NA	TRBV6-6	TGTGCCAGCAGTGGGACAGGGCTCCACGAGCAGTACTTC	CASSGTGLHEQYF
NA	TRBJ2-2	NA	TRBV11-2	TGTGCCAGCAGCTTAGATGTGTTCAGACTTAACACCGGGGAGCTGTTTTTT	CASSLDVFRLNTGELFF
NA	TRBJ2-7	NA	TRBV7-9	TGTGCCAGCAGCTTAGGTCAGAACTCCTACGAGCAGTACTTC	CASSLGQNSYEQYF
NA	TRBJ2-1	NA	TRBV27	TGTGCCAGCAGTTTAAGGGCTAGCCGCCACAATGAGCAGTTCTTC	CASSLRASRHNEQFF
TRBD2	TRBJ2-7	NA	TRBV5-6	TGTGCCAGCAGCCATAGCGGGAGCTACGAGCAGTACTTC	CASSHSGSYEQYF
NA	TRBJ2-7	NA	TRBV7-9	TGTGCCAGCAGCGACACGAGGGGCGGGACCCCCTACGAGCAGTACTTC	CASSDTRGGTPYEQYF
NA	TRBJ2-7	NA	TRBV7-6	TGTGCCAGCAGCTTAGACCTCTCCTACGAGCAGTACTTC	CASSLDLSYEQYF
TRBD2	TRBJ2-3	NA	TRBV10-2	TGCGCCAGCAGCCGGGAGGGTTCCACAGATACGCAGTATTTT	CASSREGSTDTQYF
NA	TRBJ2-1	NA	TRBV7-7	TGTGCCAGCAGTCCTAGGGAGTCCTCCTACAATGAGCAGTTCTTC	CASSPRESSYNEQFF
NA	TRBJ2-3	once	TRBV28	TGTGCCAGCCAAGTGGGGGAGGCCACAGATACGCAGTATTTT	CASQVGEATDTQYF